This TCR beta chain is drawn from a study of control samples from healthy donors and cancer patients. As for this clone: At one end, the junction sequence differs from germline, possibly due to a read error.

The data were produced by immunoSEQ multiplex PCR, yet TCRdb's version contains in-frame clones alone and is incomplete. Of around 250,000 clones listed, roughly four fifths are singletons. Germline V gene lookup returns CDR1 KGHSH and CDR2 LQKENI. The length of the CDR3 is 15 residues. The source material was PBMCs. The genes are TRBV18 and TRBJ1-3; D might be TRBD1 (6 bases). The sequence was obtained from a woman aged 55-70 years with lung cancer. This CDR3 is CASSPQGGAGNTIYF. In DNA form, the CDR3 reads TGTGCCAGCTCGCCACAGGGAGGTGCTGGAAACACCATATATTTT.